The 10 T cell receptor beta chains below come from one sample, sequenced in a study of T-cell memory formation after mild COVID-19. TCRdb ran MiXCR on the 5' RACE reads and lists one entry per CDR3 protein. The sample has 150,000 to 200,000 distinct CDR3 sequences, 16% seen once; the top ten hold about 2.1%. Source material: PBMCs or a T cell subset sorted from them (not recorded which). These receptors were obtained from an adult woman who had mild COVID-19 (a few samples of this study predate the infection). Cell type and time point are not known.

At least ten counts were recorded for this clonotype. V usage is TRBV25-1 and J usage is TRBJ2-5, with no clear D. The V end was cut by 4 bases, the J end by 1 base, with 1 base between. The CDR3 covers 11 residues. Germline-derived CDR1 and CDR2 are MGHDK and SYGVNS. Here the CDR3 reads CASSGQETQYF. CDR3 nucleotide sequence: TGTGCCAGCAGTGGCCAAGAGACCCAGTACTTC.

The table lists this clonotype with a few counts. This CDR3 is CATSDRADTQYF. The CDR3 nucleotides read TGTGCCACCAGTGATCGCGCAGATACGCAGTATTTT. The chain has TRBV24-1 and TRBJ2-3, with D unresolved. The V and J ends lost 3 bases and 4 bases respectively, with 4 bases between them. This CDR3 has 12 residues. Germline CDR1 is KGHDR and CDR2 is SFDVKD.

In DNA, the CDR3 is TGTGCCAGCAGTAACCCAGGGAATGCTTTCTTT. It translates to CASSNPGNAFF. This chain joins TRBV25-1 and TRBJ1-1; a weak D match, TRBD1 (5 bases). CDR1 is MGHDK, CDR2 SYGVNS, per germline. The CDR3 consists of 11 residues. Trimming removed 5 bases from V and 11 bases from J, with 12 bases in between.

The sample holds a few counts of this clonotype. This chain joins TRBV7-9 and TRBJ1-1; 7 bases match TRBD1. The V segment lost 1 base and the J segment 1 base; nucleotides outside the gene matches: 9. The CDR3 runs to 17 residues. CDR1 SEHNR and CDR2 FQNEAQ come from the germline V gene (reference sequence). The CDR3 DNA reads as TGTGCCAGCAGCTTAGAGGGGGCACAATCCGCGAACACTGAAGCTTTCTTT. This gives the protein CASSLEGAQSANTEAFF. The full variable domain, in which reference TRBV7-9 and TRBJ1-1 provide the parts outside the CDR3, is DTGVSQNPRHKITKRGQNVTFRCDPISEHNRLYWYRQTLGQGPEFLTYFQNEAQLEKSRLLSDRFSAERPKGSFSTLEIQRTEQGDSAMYLCASSLEGAQSANTEAFFGQGTRLTVV.

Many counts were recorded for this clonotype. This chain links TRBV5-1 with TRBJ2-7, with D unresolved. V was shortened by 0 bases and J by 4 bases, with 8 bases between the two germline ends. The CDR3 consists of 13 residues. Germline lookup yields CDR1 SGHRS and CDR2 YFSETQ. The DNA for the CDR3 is TGCGCCAGCAGCTTGGTGGTCGATTACGAGCAGTACTTC. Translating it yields CASSLVVDYEQYF.

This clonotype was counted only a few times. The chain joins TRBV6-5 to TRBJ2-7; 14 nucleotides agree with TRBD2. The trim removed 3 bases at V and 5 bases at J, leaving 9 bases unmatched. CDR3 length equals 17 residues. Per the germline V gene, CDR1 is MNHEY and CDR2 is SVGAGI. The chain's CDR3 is CASSYHGLAGGVDEQYF. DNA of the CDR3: TGTGCCAGCAGTTATCACGGACTAGCGGGAGGAGTAGACGAGCAGTACTTC.

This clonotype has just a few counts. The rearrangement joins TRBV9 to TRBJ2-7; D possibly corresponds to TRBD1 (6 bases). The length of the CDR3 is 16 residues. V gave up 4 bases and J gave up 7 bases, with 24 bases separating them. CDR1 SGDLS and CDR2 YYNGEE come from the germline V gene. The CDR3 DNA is TGTGCCAGCAGCTCAAGGGCCCCAGGGGCCGCCTCGGAGCAGTACTTC. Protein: CASSSRAPGAASEQYF.

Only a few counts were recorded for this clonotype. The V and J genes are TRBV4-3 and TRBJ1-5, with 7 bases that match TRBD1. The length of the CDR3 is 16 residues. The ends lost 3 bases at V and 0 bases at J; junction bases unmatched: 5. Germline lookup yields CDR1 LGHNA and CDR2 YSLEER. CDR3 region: CASSQEQGYSNQPQHF. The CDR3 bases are TGCGCCAGCAGCCAGGAACAGGGGTATAGCAATCAGCCCCAGCATTTT.

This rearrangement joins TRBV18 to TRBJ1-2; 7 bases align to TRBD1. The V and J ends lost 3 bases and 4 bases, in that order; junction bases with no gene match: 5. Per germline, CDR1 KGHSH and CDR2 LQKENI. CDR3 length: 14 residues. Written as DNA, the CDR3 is TGTGCCAGCTCACCGCCGGGACAGCCCTATGGCTACACCTTC. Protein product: CASSPPGQPYGYTF.

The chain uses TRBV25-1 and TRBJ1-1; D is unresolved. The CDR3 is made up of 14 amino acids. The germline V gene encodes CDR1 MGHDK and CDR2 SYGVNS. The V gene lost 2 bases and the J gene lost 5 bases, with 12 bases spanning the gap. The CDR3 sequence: CASSEVGGRTEAFF. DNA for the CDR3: TGTGCCAGCAGTGAAGTTGGTGGTAGAACTGAAGCTTTCTTT.